Presented here are 12 T cell receptor beta chains from one specimen sequenced in a study of blood T cell repertoires in COVID-19. Using immunoSEQ multiplex PCR, the repertoire was profiled, and TCRdb retains in-frame clones only, with some absent. The sample holds about 24,000 clones, approximately 86% seen once. The source material was peripheral blood. The receptors shown here come from a man aged 50-60 years with active COVID-19.

The chain couples TRBV7-3 to TRBJ2-2; TRBD2 is a possible D gene (6 bases). Germline lookup yields CDR1 SGHTA and CDR2 FQGTGA. The CDR3 spans 14 residues. Between the trimmed V and J ends, which lost 5 bases and 3 bases, there was a span of 10 bases. For the CDR3, the DNA is TGTGCCAGCAGCCCTCGGAGGGACACCGGGGAGCTGTTTTTT. This encodes CASSPRRDTGELFF.

This clone appeared once. This chain connects TRBV6-5 to TRBJ1-1, with D tentatively TRBD1 (5 bases). Trimming shortened V by 8 bases and J by 4 bases, and 14 bases separated the two germline ends. Germline V CDR1 and CDR2: MNHEY, SVGAGI. The CDR3 runs to 13 residues. CDR3 sequence: CASGRVGATEAFF. CDR3 bases: TGTGCCAGCGGACGCGTAGGGGCCACTGAAGCTTTCTTT.

This clone was counted once. The chain is built from TRBV4-2 and TRBJ2-3; tentatively, D is TRBD2 (6 bases). Per germline, CDR1 LGHNA and CDR2 YNFKEQ. Deletions cut 0 bases from V and 1 base from J, with 11 bases between. The CDR3 runs 16 residues. CDR3 DNA sequence: TGTGCCAGCAGCCAAGATACCACGGGAGGCACAGATACGCAGTATTTT. Translated, it gives CASSQDTTGGTDTQYF.

The chain recombines TRBV6-2 or TRBV6-3 with TRBJ2-1; 8 bases agree with TRBD2. The CDR3 runs to 16 residues. Germline V gene sequence: CDR1 MNHEY, CDR2 SVGEGT. V lost 5 bases and J lost 2; bases outside the gene matches: 8. In nucleotides, the CDR3 is TGTGCCAGCAGTGCAGGGTTGCGGGAGGCCTACAATGAGCAGTTCTTC. Its protein is CASSAGLREAYNEQFF.

The chain employs TRBV2 and TRBJ2-6; 10 positions agree with TRBD2. V shed 1 base and J 0 bases; nucleotides not matched to a gene: 9. The CDR3 spans 20 residues. Germline-derived CDR1 and CDR2 are SNHLY and FYNNEI. The CDR3 bases are TGTGCCAGCAGTGAAGGCCTAGCGGGAGATTGGAGCTCTGGGGCCAACGTCCTGACTTTC. Its protein product is CASSEGLAGDWSSGANVLTF. The full variable domain, its missing parts supplied by reference TRBV2 and TRBJ2-6, is EPEVTQTPSHQVTQMGQEVILRCVPISNHLYFYWYRQILGQKVEFLVSFYNNEISEKSEIFDDQFSVERPDGSNFTLKIRSTKLEDSAMYFCASSEGLAGDWSSGANVLTFGAGSRLTVL.

This chain links TRBV5-1 with TRBJ2-7, with 8 bases lining up with TRBD2. The V gene's germline CDR1 is SGHRS and CDR2 YFSETQ. CDR3 length: 14 residues. J lost 3 bases, V lost 4 bases, and 6 bases had no gene match. In DNA, the CDR3 is TGCGCCAGCAGCCCGGGGGGGGCCCACTACGAGCAGTACTTC. Protein sequence: CASSPGGAHYEQYF.

The rearrangement uses TRBV25-1 and TRBJ1-1, with 8 bases lining up with TRBD1. This CDR3 comprises 12 residues. Germline CDR1 MGHDK, CDR2 SYGVNS. V was clipped by 4 bases and J by 11 bases; unmatched bases: 6. CDR3 loop: CASSVQGGRAFF. CDR3 in DNA: TGTGCCAGCAGTGTACAGGGGGGAAGGGCTTTCTTT.

The gene calls are TRBV28 and TRBJ2-3, with D perhaps matching TRBD1 (6 bases). Trimming stripped 4 bases from V and 2 bases from J, with 10 bases between. This CDR3 contains 14 residues. Germline CDR1 and CDR2: MDHEN and SYDVKM. The CDR3 DNA sequence: TGTGCCAGCAGTTCCAGGGGCCTCACAGATACGCAGTATTTT. Translation gives CASSSRGLTDTQYF. Using reference TRBV28 and TRBJ2-3 for the parts outside the CDR3, the full variable domain is DVKVTQSSRYLVKRTGEKVFLECVQDMDHENMFWYRQDPGLGLRLIYFSYDVKMKEKGDIPEGYSVSREKKERFSLILESASTNQTSMYLCASSSRGLTDTQYFGPGTRLTVL.

The rearrangement joins TRBV5-4 to TRBJ2-2; TRBD1 is a possible D gene (6 bases). The CDR3 spans 14 residues. V lost 1 base to trimming and J lost 5 bases, with 9 bases between them. CDR1 is SGHNT and CDR2 is YYREEE in the germline V gene (reference sequence). CDR3 DNA: TGTGCCAGCAGCTTGTGGGGGCTAACCGGGGAGCTGTTTTTT. It yields the protein CASSLWGLTGELFF.

V gene TRBV4-1 combines with J gene TRBJ1-1; TRBD1 agrees at 9 bases. The CDR3 is 14 amino acids. Trimming at V came to 1 base and at J to 3 bases, leaving 0 bases not matched to a gene. Germline V gene sequence: CDR1 MGHRA, CDR2 YSYEKL. The CDR3 loop is CASSQGTGDTEAFF. The CDR3 DNA reads as TGCGCCAGCAGCCAAGGGACAGGGGACACTGAAGCTTTCTTT.

V and J are TRBV24-1 and TRBJ2-1, with 12 positions matching TRBD2. The CDR3 totals 16 residues. V shed 4 bases and J 6 bases; nucleotides not matched to a gene: 6. CDR1 is KGHDR and CDR2 is SFDVKD in the germline V gene. The CDR3 nucleotides read TGTGCCACCAGTGACACTCCGGGACTAGCGGGCAATGAGCAGTTCTTC. This sequence encodes CATSDTPGLAGNEQFF.

The rearrangement links TRBV30 to TRBJ2-1; D is possibly TRBD2 (5 bases). The V gene's germline CDR1 is GTSNPN and CDR2 SVGIG (reference sequence). The CDR3 contains 15 residues. Deletions cut 0 bases from V and 8 bases from J, with 17 bases between. CDR3 nucleotides: TGTGCCTGGAGTGTCGGTGGGAGAGAAGCGGATGAGCAGTTCTTC. Translating it yields CAWSVGGREADEQFF. Combining the CDR3 with reference TRBV30 and TRBJ2-1 gives the whole variable domain SQTIHQWPATLVQPVGSPLSLECTVEGTSNPNLYWYRQAAGRGLQLLFYSVGIGQISSEVPQNLSASRPQDRQFILSSKKLLLSDSGFYLCAWSVGGREADEQFFGPGTRLTVL.